The 5 T cell receptor beta chains listed next were all sequenced from one sample in a study of T cell repertoires in cytomegalovirus infection. TCRdb independently ran MiXCR on the reads; one entry per CDR3 protein. The data contain approximately 320,000 distinct CDR3 sequences, over 7.5% of them seen just once; the ten biggest clones take up 4.3%. Material: PBMCs. The receptors shown here come from a human donor in good health (CMV status not recorded). Some clones in this sample may be carry-over from other donors' samples.

As to this clonotype: This sequence may be a read error, since a much larger clone differs from it by one base. V and J are TRBV4-1 and TRBJ1-3; D gene ambiguous. V lost 0 bases, J lost 7 bases, and 10 bases lay in between. The CDR3 length is 14 residues. The V gene's germline CDR1 is MGHRA and CDR2 YSYEKL. The CDR3 sequence is CASSQDDSGNTIYF. In DNA form, the CDR3 reads TGCGCCAGCAGCCAAGATGACTCGGGCAACACCATATATTTT.

This chain joins TRBV7-3 and TRBJ2-1, with 7 bases lining up with TRBD2. With V trimmed by 5 bases and J by 4 bases, 11 bases remained unmatched. The CDR3 spans 16 residues. CDR1 and CDR2 (germline): SGHTA, FQGTGA. CDR3 region: CASSPTPAGAYNEQFF. CDR3 coding DNA: TGTGCCAGCAGCCCCACCCCGGCGGGAGCTTACAATGAGCAGTTCTTC.

This chain joins TRBV6-5 and TRBJ1-1; D is possibly TRBD1 (5 bases). Trimming removed 0 bases at V and 3 bases at J, with 11 bases between. The CDR3 runs to 15 residues. CDR1 MNHEY and CDR2 SVGAGI come from the germline V gene. The CDR3 coding sequence is TGTGCCAGCAGTTACTCCGGGGCTAAGGACACTGAAGCTTTCTTT. Translated, it gives CASSYSGAKDTEAFF.

This clonotype was counted only a few times. Here the CDR3 DNA reads TGTGCCAGCAGCTTGAATATATTGAGGGGTGCCAATGAGCAGTTCTTC. Protein product: CASSLNILRGANEQFF. The chain links TRBV5-5 to TRBJ2-1; D possibly uses TRBD1 or TRBD2 (5 bases each). Germline V CDR1 and CDR2: SGHKS, YYEKEE (reference sequence). Trimming took 1 base from V and 6 from J, leaving 17 bases between them. This CDR3 region has 16 residues.

The V and J genes are TRBV29-1 and TRBJ1-2; D is perhaps TRBD1 (5 bases). The CDR3 totals 13 residues. Trimming took 6 bases from V and 0 from J, leaving 11 bases between them. Germline CDR1 and CDR2: SQVTM and ANQGSEA. In nucleotides, the CDR3 is TGCAGCGTCGAGGGGCGAGCTAACTATGGCTACACCTTC. It codes for CSVEGRANYGYTF.